Included here is one T cell receptor beta chain sequence, with context. Only in-frame clones appear in the TCRdb table, and some are missing; sequencing was by immunoSEQ multiplex PCR. In the table there are 130,000 to 150,000 clones, around 90% of which are singletons. In germline, CDR1 is LNHDA, CDR2 SQIVND (reference sequence). Trimming removed 7 bases from V and 0 bases from J, with 10 bases in between. The length of the CDR3 is 14 residues. The data were obtained in a study of blood T cell repertoires in COVID-19. As for the study in general: The analysed material was cDNA or gDNA that came from T cells, B-cell-depleted T cells, or PBMCs.

The receptor was derived from a woman in her 50s with acute or convalescent COVID-19. Sequencing was done on a sample of peripheral blood. The chain carries TRBV19 and TRBJ2-4, with D possibly being TRBD2 (6 bases). The CDR3 sequence is CASTTGLAKNIQYF. The CDR3 DNA sequence: TGTGCCAGTACTACGGGACTAGCCAAAAACATTCAGTACTTC.